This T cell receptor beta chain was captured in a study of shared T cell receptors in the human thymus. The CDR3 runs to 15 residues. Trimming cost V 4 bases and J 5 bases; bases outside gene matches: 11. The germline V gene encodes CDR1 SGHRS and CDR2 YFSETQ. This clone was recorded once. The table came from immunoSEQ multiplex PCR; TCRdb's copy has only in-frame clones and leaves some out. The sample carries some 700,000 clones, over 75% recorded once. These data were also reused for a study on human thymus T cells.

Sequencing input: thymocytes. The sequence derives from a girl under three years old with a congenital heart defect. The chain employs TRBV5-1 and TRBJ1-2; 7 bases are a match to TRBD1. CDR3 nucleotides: TGCGCCAGCAGCGTTACCCCGGAGGGGGCATATGGCTACACCTTC. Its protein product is CASSVTPEGAYGYTF.